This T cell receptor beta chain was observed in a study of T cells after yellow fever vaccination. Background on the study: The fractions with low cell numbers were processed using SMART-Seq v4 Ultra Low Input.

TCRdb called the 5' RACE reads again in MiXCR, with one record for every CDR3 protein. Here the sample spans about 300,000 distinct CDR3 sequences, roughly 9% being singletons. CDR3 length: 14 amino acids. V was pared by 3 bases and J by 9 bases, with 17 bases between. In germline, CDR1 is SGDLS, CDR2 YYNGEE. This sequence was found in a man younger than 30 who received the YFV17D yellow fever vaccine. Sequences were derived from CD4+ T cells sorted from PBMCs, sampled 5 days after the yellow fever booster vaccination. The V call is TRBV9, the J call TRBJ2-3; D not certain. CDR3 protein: CASSALTPFQTQYF. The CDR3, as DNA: TGTGCCAGCAGCGCCCTAACCCCGTTCCAGACGCAGTATTTT.